This TCR beta chain came from a study of CD8+CD57+ T cells in acquired aplastic anemia. The study's findings and limits: Patients had around 30 CD8+ CDR3 sequences in common with controls (the shared set). Controls did not differ significantly from patients in CD8+ Simpson's diversity.

At least ten counts were recorded for this clonotype. The antigen is unknown. In patients chosen for sequencing, flow cytometry had shown CD8+CD57+ cell expansion. When blood sampling took place, the patients had received no therapy. CDR1 is LNHDA, CDR2 SQIVND, per germline (reference sequence). The V end was cut by 8 bases, the J end by 2 bases, with 6 bases between. This CDR3 is built from 12 residues. The use of genomic DNA as template underpinned the TCR beta VDJ and CDR3 profiling. Each CDR3 protein gets one entry after TCRdb re-called the reads with MiXCR. The sample has about 240,000 distinct CDR3 sequences, around half seen once.

Input material: sorted CD4+, CD8+, or CD8+CD57+ T cells (not recorded which) from PBMCs. The chain is built from TRBV19 and TRBJ1-4, with D hard to call. The receptor's source is a human donor with aplastic anemia. The CDR3 protein is CASGVTNEKLFF. CDR3 in DNA: TGTGCCAGTGGGGTTACTAATGAAAAACTGTTTTTT.